The rows below give T cell receptor beta chains drawn from one sample of a study of T-cell memory formation after mild COVID-19. TCRdb passed the 5' RACE reads through MiXCR, listing each CDR3 protein once. Among 400,000 to 500,000 distinct CDR3 sequences listed, around 24% were seen once. Sequenced: PBMCs or a T cell subset sorted from them (not recorded which). These TCRs come from an adult woman who had mild COVID-19 (a few samples of this study predate the infection). Cell type and time point are not known. Each CDR3 is given with its conserved first and last residue. The order of the fields is V gene, J gene, CDR3 protein.

>TRBV12-3/TRBV12-4|TRBJ2-3
CASTQMRASGRRSTDTQYF
>TRBV5-1|TRBJ2-7
CASSSSGANYEQYF
>TRBV3-1|TRBJ2-1
CASSQVVGGTTYNEQFF
>TRBV11-2|TRBJ2-5
CASRRLALETQYF
>TRBV5-1|TRBJ2-5
CASSRGRGQETQYF
>TRBV4-2|TRBJ2-2
CASSWIGVGELFF
>TRBV3-1|TRBJ1-2
CASSPMDRGYGYTF
>TRBV24-1|TRBJ1-4
CATSVGSNEKLFF
>TRBV11-2|TRBJ2-3
CASSRRPDTQYF
>TRBV7-9|TRBJ2-7
CASSLGAVSYEQYF
>TRBV5-1|TRBJ2-1
CASSLGDRYEDEQFF
>TRBV5-1|TRBJ2-5
CASSLARDTVETQYF
>TRBV29-1|TRBJ2-2
CSVSGTVGGELFF
>TRBV12-3/TRBV12-4|TRBJ2-5
CASSFGRLGGETQYF
>TRBV7-2|TRBJ1-1
CASSLVVGDTEAFF
>TRBV7-9|TRBJ2-7
CASSLARLAEQYF
>TRBV5-5|TRBJ2-7
CASSVHATASGIYEQYF
>TRBV25-1|TRBJ2-5
CASSGQTQYF
>TRBV5-8|TRBJ2-7
CASSLAQGGYNEQYF
>TRBV7-9|TRBJ1-3
CASSAPGGTGNTIYF
>TRBV5-6|TRBJ2-1
CASSIGTSGPNEQFF
>TRBV28|TRBJ2-2
CASSWWEAELFF
>TRBV11-2|TRBJ2-3
CASSFRAGMTDTQYF
>TRBV15|TRBJ1-2
CATTPRVTGYGYTF
>TRBV7-8|TRBJ2-5
CASSIPGQNRGTQYF
>TRBV27|TRBJ1-2
CASSPTVGGYTF
>TRBV24-1|TRBJ1-1
CATSDPTGRKGEAFF
>TRBV12-3/TRBV12-4|TRBJ2-3
CASSLAGPPPAGAFLTTDTQYF
>TRBV7-2|TRBJ1-2
CASSLFGGAGGYTF
>TRBV7-2|TRBJ2-4
CASSLAGSTSAVLNIQYF
>TRBV9|TRBJ2-1
CASSEGTGVSYNEQFF
>TRBV20-1|TRBJ2-5
CSASGGPGQGSLQETQYF
>TRBV5-1|TRBJ2-3
CASSLRTGDGDTQYF
>TRBV19|TRBJ2-1
CASSWGTLNNEQFF
>TRBV6-2/TRBV6-3|TRBJ2-3
CASSDTVAGGPGDTQYF
>TRBV29-1|TRBJ1-1
CSVDEGMRF
>TRBV5-1|TRBJ2-7
CASSDSGGAYEQYF
>TRBV2|TRBJ2-1
CASSETDWFNEQFF
>TRBV27|TRBJ1-1
CASSLGAFTPTEAFF
>TRBV20-1|TRBJ1-3
CSALTGAGNTIYF
>TRBV5-6|TRBJ1-2
CASSLPGDRVYGYTF
>TRBV12-2|TRBJ2-3
CASRFRMGGGADTQYF
>TRBV9|TRBJ2-7
CASSVDATSGYEQYF
>TRBV3-1|TRBJ1-2
CASSRQVYGYTF
>TRBV20-1|TRBJ2-7
CSARNPGLTSYEQYF
>TRBV7-6|TRBJ2-3
CASRAGLAGSIDIDTDTQYF
>TRBV12-3/TRBV12-4|TRBJ2-3
CASSLSYGGTSGRSGTDTQYF
>TRBV6-5|TRBJ2-1
CASRPIGTSGRDEQFF
>TRBV7-3|TRBJ2-1
CASSGTSRFNEQFF